This paragraph reports one T cell receptor (beta chain). The antigen is unknown. These data originate in a study of memory CD4+ T cells and cytomegalovirus serostatus. General study findings and limits: Median bootstrapped AUC for CMV status was about 0.96 originally, about 0.9 US-trained. CD4+ memory repertoires contained about two fifths of the 164 reported CMV TCRbeta sequences.

CDR3 length: 16 amino acids. Germline loops: CDR1 SGHDT, CDR2 YYEEEE. V lost 2 bases and J lost 1; bases outside the gene matches: 6. Single viable CD3+CD4+CD8-CD45RO+ cells were sorted as the memory CD4+ T cells. After thawing, CD4+ T cells were positively selected. The table came from immunoSEQ multiplex PCR; TCRdb's copy has only in-frame clones and leaves some out. This table holds some 57,000 clones, more than 60% found once. The TCR was taken from an adult in good health and CMV-seronegative. Sequencing input: memory CD4+ T cells from blood. V and J are TRBV5-6 and TRBJ1-1; 9 nucleotides line up with TRBD1. The DNA of the CDR3 is TGTGCCAGCAGCTTAACAGGGGGCGCGAGGAACACTGAAGCTTTCTTT. Protein product: CASSLTGGARNTEAFF.